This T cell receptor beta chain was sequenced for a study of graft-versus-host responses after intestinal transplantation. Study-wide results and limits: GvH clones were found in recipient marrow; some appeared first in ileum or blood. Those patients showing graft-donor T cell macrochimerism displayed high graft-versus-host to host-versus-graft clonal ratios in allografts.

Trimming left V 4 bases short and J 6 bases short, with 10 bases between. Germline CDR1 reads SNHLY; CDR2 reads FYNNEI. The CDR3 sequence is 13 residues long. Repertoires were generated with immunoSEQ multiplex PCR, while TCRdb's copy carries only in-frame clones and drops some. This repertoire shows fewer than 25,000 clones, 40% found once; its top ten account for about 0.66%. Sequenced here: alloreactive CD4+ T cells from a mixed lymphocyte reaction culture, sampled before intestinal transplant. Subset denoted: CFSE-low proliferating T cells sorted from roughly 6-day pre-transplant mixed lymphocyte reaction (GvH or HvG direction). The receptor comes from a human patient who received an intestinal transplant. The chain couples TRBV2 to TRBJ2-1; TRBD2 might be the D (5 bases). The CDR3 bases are TGTGCCAGCAGTGTATGGACTTTCAATGAGCAGTTCTTC. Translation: CASSVWTFNEQFF.